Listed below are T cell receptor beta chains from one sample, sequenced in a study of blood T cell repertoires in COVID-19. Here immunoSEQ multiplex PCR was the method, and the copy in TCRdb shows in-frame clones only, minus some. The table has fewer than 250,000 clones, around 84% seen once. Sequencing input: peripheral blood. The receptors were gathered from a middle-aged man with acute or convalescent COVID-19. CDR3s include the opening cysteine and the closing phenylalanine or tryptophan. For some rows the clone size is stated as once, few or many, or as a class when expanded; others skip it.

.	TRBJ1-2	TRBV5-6	CASRKAGAPNYGYTF
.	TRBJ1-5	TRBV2	CASSPEVNQPQHF
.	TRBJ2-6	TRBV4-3	CASSQDASSGANVLTF
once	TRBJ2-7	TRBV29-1	CSVAGQGSEQYF
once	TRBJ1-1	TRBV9	CASSVHGGGGRSTEAFF
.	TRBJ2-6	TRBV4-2	CASSQDWAAGANVLTF
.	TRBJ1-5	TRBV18	CASSPGLNQPQHF
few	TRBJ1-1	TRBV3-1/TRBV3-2	CASSQGTGGNTEAFF
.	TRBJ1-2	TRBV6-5	CASSYNRGQGGYTF
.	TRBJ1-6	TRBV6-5	CATAGFSYNSPLHF
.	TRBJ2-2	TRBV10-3	CAISEQGIGELFF
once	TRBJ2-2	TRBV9	CASSAYHSEFGELFF
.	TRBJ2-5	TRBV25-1	CASSESTGVEWETQYF
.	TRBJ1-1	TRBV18	CASSPTTGGLNTEAFF
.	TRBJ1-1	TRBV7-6	CASSQGTAGTEAFF
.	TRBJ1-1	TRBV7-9	CASSLGQTDKNTEAFF
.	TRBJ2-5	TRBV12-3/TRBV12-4	CASRTTGKETQYF
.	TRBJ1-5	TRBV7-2	CASSLAGQPQHF
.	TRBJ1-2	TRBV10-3	CAISDDREWYTF
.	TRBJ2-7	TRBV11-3	CASSLQGGEQYF
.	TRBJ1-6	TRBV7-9	CASSPPPPGKLNSPLHF
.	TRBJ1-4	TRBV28	CASSLSLNEKLFF
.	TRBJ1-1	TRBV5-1	CASSLAQGGSTEAFF
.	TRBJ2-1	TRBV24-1	CATSERTGGRWEQFF
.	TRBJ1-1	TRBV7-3	CASSPQGDTEAFF
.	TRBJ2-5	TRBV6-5	CASSKNRDQETQYF
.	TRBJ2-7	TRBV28	CASSATGQGPNEQYF
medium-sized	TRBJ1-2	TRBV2	CASSPGTGGTGYGYTF
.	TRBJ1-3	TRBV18	CASTTGAGNTIYF
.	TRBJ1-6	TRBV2	CASSVGQGQNSPLHF
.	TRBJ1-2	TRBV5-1	CASSWGQENYGYTF
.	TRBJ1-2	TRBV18	CASSHDEGYGYTF
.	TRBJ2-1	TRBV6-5	CASSSGTSQFF
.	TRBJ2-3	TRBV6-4	CASSEQGWGTDTQYF
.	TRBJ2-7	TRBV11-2	CASSHTRGPGIYEQYF
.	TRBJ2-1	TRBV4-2	CASGTSGWYEQFF
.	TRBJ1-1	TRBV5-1	CASSPWRGTGSLAEAFF
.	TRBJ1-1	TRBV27	CASSPSGTGWFADTEAFF
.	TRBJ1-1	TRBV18	CASSPPRAANTEAFF
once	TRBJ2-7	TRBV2	CASSEAFGDSSSYEQYF
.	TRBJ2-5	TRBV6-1	CASSERLAGVQETQYF
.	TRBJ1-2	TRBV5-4	CASSLGQGRDLFNYGYTF
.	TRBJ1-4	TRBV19	CASSPRDRGFITNEKLFF
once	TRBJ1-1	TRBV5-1	CASSLEDRKNTEAFF
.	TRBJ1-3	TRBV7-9	CASSSRDISGNTIYF
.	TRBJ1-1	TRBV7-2	CASSKQGGTMNTEAFF
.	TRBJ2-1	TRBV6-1	CASSELGQGKNEQFF
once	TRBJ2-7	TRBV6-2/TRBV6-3	CASSYSGTLAYEQYF
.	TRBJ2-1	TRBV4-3	CASSPTSSGTRGEQFF
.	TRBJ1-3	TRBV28	CASSLRRAVGNTIYF
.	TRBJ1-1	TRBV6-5	CASNRGGNTEAFF
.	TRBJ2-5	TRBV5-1	CASSATGGQETQYF
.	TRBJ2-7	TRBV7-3	CASSLTGTSGEQYF
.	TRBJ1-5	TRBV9	CASSRDSGNQPQHF
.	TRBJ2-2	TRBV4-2	CASSRLVERVYTGELFF